Following are 24 T cell receptor beta chains from one sample sequenced in a study of blood T cells in healthy people across ages. A J-beta primer mix and a sample-barcoded 5' primer were used in a second PCR of about 7 to 12 cycles. TCRdb called the 5' RACE reads again in MiXCR, with one record for every CDR3 protein. The repertoire has about 1.6 million distinct CDR3 sequences, about 31% of them found once; the top ten carry approximately 10%. The source material was blood. These receptors were obtained from a woman aged 25 to 39 in good health.

This clonotype appeared many times. V usage is TRBV3-1 and J usage is TRBJ2-6; D gene ambiguous. V was clipped by 1 base and J by 2 bases, with 6 bases between them. The CDR3 has 15 residues. CDR1 is LGHDT, CDR2 YNNKEL, per germline (reference sequence). The CDR3 DNA reads as TGTGCCAGCAGCCAAGTGTCTGCTGGGGCCAACGTCCTGACTTTC. This sequence encodes CASSQVSAGANVLTF.

About this clonotype: A read error may be the cause here, since a much bigger clone is one base away. The rearrangement links TRBV4-1 to TRBJ2-7; D is perhaps TRBD2 (7 bases). CDR1 is MGHRA, CDR2 YSYEKL, per germline. The CDR3 runs 14 residues. The CDR3 DNA follows: TGCGCCAGCAGCCCTAGCGGCAGGGGCTACGGGCAGTACTTC. It codes for CASSPSGRGYGQYF.

J is TRBJ2-1 and V is TRBV6-1; tentatively, D is TRBD2 (6 bases). The CDR3 contains 15 residues. Trimming took 1 base from V and 4 from J, leaving 11 bases between them. Germline V gene data show CDR1 as MNHNS and CDR2 as SASEGT. The CDR3 here is CASSEGLDYYNEQFF. The CDR3 nucleotides are TGTGCCAGCAGTGAAGGACTAGATTATTACAATGAGCAGTTCTTC.

This clonotype was counted ten times or more. This chain joins TRBV7-3 and TRBJ2-1, with D possibly TRBD2 on 6 matching bases. The CDR3 has 13 amino acids. With 3 bases removed from V and 6 bases from J, the gap between germline ends came to 9 bases. Per the germline V gene, CDR1 is SGHTA and CDR2 is FQGTGA. CDR3 sequence: CASSFGAGNEQFF. The CDR3, as DNA: TGTGCCAGCAGCTTTGGAGCGGGCAATGAGCAGTTCTTC.

This clonotype was found many times. The CDR3 DNA sequence: TGCGCCAGCAGCCTGGGGGCAGGGGGCATAGATACGCAGTATTTT. This sequence encodes CASSLGAGGIDTQYF. The chain is built from TRBV4-1 and TRBJ2-3, with 8 bases that match TRBD1. There are 15 residues in the CDR3. After removal of 4 bases from V and 5 bases from J, the junction contained 8 bases not matched to a gene. Germline V lookup: CDR1 MGHRA, CDR2 YSYEKL.

This clonotype was counted a single time. The V call is TRBV7-9, the J call TRBJ2-3; D tentatively reads TRBD1 or TRBD2 (5 bases each). Germline CDR1 SEHNR, CDR2 FQNEAQ (reference sequence). The ends were cut back, 5 bases at V and 3 bases at J, with 18 bases in the middle. The CDR3 has 16 residues. CDR3 in DNA: TGTGCCAGCAGCCGAACCGGGACGCGAGCGACAGATACGCAGTATTTT. Amino acid sequence: CASSRTGTRATDTQYF.

The chain is built from TRBV28 and TRBJ2-7, with a possible D match to TRBD1 (6 bases). Germline loops: CDR1 MDHEN, CDR2 SYDVKM. The CDR3 spans 15 residues. Trimming pared 5 bases from V and 2 bases from J, leaving 16 bases between. The chain's CDR3 is CASSLLAGTPYEQYF. Written as DNA, the CDR3 is TGTGCCAGCAGTCTCCTCGCCGGGACACCCTACGAGCAGTACTTC. Complete variable domain (other parts from reference TRBV28 and TRBJ2-7): DVKVTQSSRYLVKRTGEKVFLECVQDMDHENMFWYRQDPGLGLRLIYFSYDVKMKEKGDIPEGYSVSREKKERFSLILESASTNQTSMYLCASSLLAGTPYEQYFGPGTRLTVT.

The chain links TRBV6-2 or TRBV6-3 to TRBJ2-1; TRBD2 is a possible D gene (6 bases). From germline, CDR1 is MNHEY and CDR2 SVGEGT. V was clipped by 8 bases and J by 10 bases, with 18 bases between them. CDR3 length equals 13 residues. Written as DNA, the CDR3 is TGTGCCAGCTGGACCGGAGGGTTGGGGGAGCAGTTCTTC. This translates into CASWTGGLGEQFF.

The genes are TRBV12-3 or TRBV12-4 and TRBJ2-3; D remains unclear. This CDR3 has 14 residues. Deletions cut 7 bases from V and 2 bases from J, with 13 bases between. CDR3 residues: CASTTSPFTDTQYF. The CDR3 DNA reads TGTGCCAGCACCACGAGTCCATTCACAGATACGCAGTATTTT.

The V gene is TRBV28, the J gene TRBJ2-7; 10 nucleotides line up with TRBD1. The germline V gene encodes CDR1 MDHEN and CDR2 SYDVKM. J gave up 1 base and V 7 bases, and 7 bases lay outside the gene matches. This CDR3 has 15 residues. The CDR3 sequence is CASTPSGQGSYEQYF. The DNA for the CDR3 is TGTGCCAGCACCCCCTCGGGACAGGGGTCCTACGAGCAGTACTTC.

This clonotype appeared a few times. Germline and junction disagree at one end, which may indicate a read error. CDR3 region: CTSTPTGAVILAYEQYF. For the CDR3, the DNA is TGTACCAGCACCCCCACCGGTGCAGTTATACTAGCCTACGAGCAGTACTTC. This chain joins TRBV7-8 and TRBJ2-7; a weak D match, TRBD2 (5 bases). There are 17 residues in the CDR3. CDR1 and CDR2 (germline): SGHVS, FQNEAQ.

The chain is built from TRBV5-8 and TRBJ1-1; tentatively, D is TRBD1 (5 bases). Per the germline V gene, CDR1 is SGHTS and CDR2 is YDEGEE. This CDR3 region has 14 residues. Trimming removed 6 bases from V and 1 base from J, with 13 bases in between. The CDR3 loop reads CASNRQRQNTEAFF. CDR3 coding DNA: TGTGCCAGCAACCGACAGCGGCAGAACACTGAAGCTTTCTTT.

Only a few counts were recorded for this clonotype. The chain recombines TRBV3-1 with TRBJ2-1; D uncertain. V lost 4 bases and J 9 bases, leaving 13 bases between the germline ends. In germline, CDR1 is LGHDT, CDR2 YNNKEL (reference sequence). The CDR3 is made up of 13 amino acids. As DNA, the CDR3 is TGTGCCAGCAGCCCGTTTCACTCGGGTGAGCAGTTCTTC. It yields the protein CASSPFHSGEQFF.

This clonotype was counted a few times. This CDR3 reads CASRDFQDTQYF. The DNA of the CDR3 is TGTGCCAGCAGGGACTTTCAGGATACGCAGTATTTT. The V and J genes are TRBV6-5 and TRBJ2-3; possibly TRBD2 for D (5 bases). Germline V gene data show CDR1 as MNHEY and CDR2 as SVGAGI. Deletions cut 6 bases from V and 6 bases from J, with 10 bases between. CDR3 length equals 12 residues.

The chain is built from TRBV5-1 and TRBJ1-1; D perhaps matches TRBD1 (6 bases). The CDR3 is 15 amino acids. V was cut by 2 bases and J by 0 bases, with 11 bases left in between. Germline values: CDR1 SGHRS, CDR2 YFSETQ. The CDR3 loop reads CASSFSTGMNTEAFF. CDR3 sequence (DNA): TGCGCCAGCAGCTTTAGTACAGGGATGAACACTGAAGCTTTCTTT.

A note on this clonotype: Compared with germline, one end of the junction differs, possibly owing to a read error. This chain links TRBV18 with TRBJ2-7; the D is unclear. The CDR3 sequence is 13 residues long. Germline-derived CDR1 and CDR2 are KGHSH and LQKENI. The CDR3 spells CVSSPQNSYEQYF. Written as DNA, the CDR3 is TGTGTCAGCTCACCTCAGAATTCCTACGAGCAGTACTTC.

This clonotype has only a few counts. The chain has TRBV7-6 and TRBJ1-5; D gene ambiguous. Germline assignment: CDR1 SGHVS and CDR2 FNYEAQ. V lost 6 bases and J 7 bases, leaving 13 bases between the germline ends. The CDR3 is 13 amino acids. In DNA, the CDR3 is TGTGCCAGCAGTTCGGCACTCGGGCAGCCCCAGCATTTT. It is translated as CASSSALGQPQHF.

This clonotype showed up just once. Germline is not matched at one junction end, which may reflect a read error. The V gene is TRBV6-2 or TRBV6-3, the J gene TRBJ2-1; D not certain. CDR3 length: 13 residues. Germline CDR1 and CDR2: MNHEY and SVGEGT. Written as DNA, the CDR3 is TGTGCCAACAGTTCTCTCCCTCTTAATGAGCAGTTCTTC. Amino acids: CANSSLPLNEQFF.

The chain joins TRBV6-2 or TRBV6-3 to TRBJ2-5; D may be TRBD2 (5 bases). The CDR3 loop spans 15 amino acids. Trimming took off 7 bases at V and 4 bases at J, with 19 bases between the two ends. Germline assignment: CDR1 MNHEY and CDR2 SVGEGT. CDR3 loop: CASTRGARESETQYF. CDR3 nucleotide sequence: TGTGCCAGCACTCGGGGAGCTCGGGAATCAGAGACCCAGTACTTC.

The sample holds one count of this clonotype. The chain is built from TRBV5-1 and TRBJ2-7, with D perhaps assigned TRBD1 or TRBD2 (6 bases each). The CDR3 is made up of 17 amino acids. V lost 0 bases and J 2 bases, leaving 18 bases between the germline ends. Germline assignment: CDR1 SGHRS and CDR2 YFSETQ. CDR3 amino acids: CASSLVGGGQYPYEQYF. In DNA form, the CDR3 reads TGCGCCAGCAGCTTGGTCGGGGGAGGACAGTATCCCTACGAGCAGTACTTC.

This clonotype was observed a handful of times. The chain employs TRBV5-1 and TRBJ2-7, with 8 bases identical to TRBD2. There are 15 residues in the CDR3. The V segment lost 0 bases and the J segment 2 bases; nucleotides outside the gene matches: 4. The germline V gene has CDR1 SGHRS and CDR2 YFSETQ. In DNA form, the CDR3 reads TGCGCCAGCAGCTTGGAACTAGCGGATCCCTACGAGCAGTACTTC. This encodes CASSLELADPYEQYF.

This clonotype has only a few counts. The chain is built from TRBV5-5 and TRBJ1-2; D is undetermined. Germline V lookup: CDR1 SGHKS, CDR2 YYEKEE (reference sequence). The CDR3 is made up of 15 amino acids. The V and J ends lost 0 bases and 4 bases respectively, with 13 bases between them. DNA for the CDR3: TGTGCCAGCAGCTTGGAAGGGTTATCCGCCTATGGCTACACCTTC. Translation gives CASSLEGLSAYGYTF.

On this clonotype: This may stem from a read error, because a much larger clone lies one nucleotide away. The chain carries TRBV12-3 or TRBV12-4 and TRBJ2-5, with 9 positions matching TRBD1. The J call may be in error: the DNA end matches TRBJ2-7 better. The CDR3 has 14 residues. CDR3 sequence: CASGQTGGGYEQYF. CDR3 in DNA: TGTGCCAGCGGTCAGACAGGGGGAGGCTACGAGCAGTACTTC.

The chain joins TRBV12-3 or TRBV12-4 to TRBJ2-7; 8 bases line up with TRBD2. V lost 3 bases to trimming and J lost 6 bases; unmatched junction nucleotides: 10. CDR3 size: 15 residues. This CDR3 reads CASSFFSGRSGEQYF. CDR3 nucleotides: TGTGCCAGCAGTTTCTTCAGCGGGAGAAGTGGCGAGCAGTACTTC.